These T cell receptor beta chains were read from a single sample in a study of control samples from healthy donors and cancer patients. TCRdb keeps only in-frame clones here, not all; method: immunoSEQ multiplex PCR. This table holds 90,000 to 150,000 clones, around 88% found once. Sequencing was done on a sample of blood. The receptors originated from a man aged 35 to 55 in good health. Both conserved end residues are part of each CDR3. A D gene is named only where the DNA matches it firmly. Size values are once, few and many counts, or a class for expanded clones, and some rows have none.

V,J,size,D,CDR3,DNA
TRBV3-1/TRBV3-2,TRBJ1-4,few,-,CASSGQTNEKLFF,TGTGCCAGCAGCGGGCAAACCAATGAAAAACTGTTTTTT
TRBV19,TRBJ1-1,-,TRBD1,CASSYRDRGPNTEAFF,TGTGCCAGTAGTTACCGGGACAGGGGACCGAACACTGAAGCTTTCTTT
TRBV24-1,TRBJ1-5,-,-,CATSDRVSDNQPQHF,TGTGCCACCAGTGACAGGGTTTCTGACAATCAGCCCCAGCATTTT
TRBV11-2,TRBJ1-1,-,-,CASSLFTEAFF,TGTGCCAGCAGCTTATTCACTGAAGCTTTCTTT
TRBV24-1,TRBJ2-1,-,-,CATSDFGKKTYNEQFF,TGTGCCACCAGTGATTTCGGCAAGAAGACTTACAATGAGCAGTTCTTC
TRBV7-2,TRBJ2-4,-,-,CASSLMDLSKNIQYF,TGTGCCAGCAGCTTAATGGATCTCTCCAAAAACATTCAGTACTTC
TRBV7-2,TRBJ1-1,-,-,CASSLVPQAGTEAFF,TGTGCCAGCAGCTTAGTCCCCCAAGCCGGGACTGAAGCTTTCTTT
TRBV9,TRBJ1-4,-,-,CASSPQITGRNEKLFF,TGTGCCAGCAGCCCCCAGATCACGGGGAGAAATGAAAAACTGTTTTTT
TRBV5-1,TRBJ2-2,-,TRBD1,CASRPDRGPTFGELFF,TGCGCCAGCAGACCGGACAGGGGTCCTACGTTCGGGGAGCTGTTTTTT
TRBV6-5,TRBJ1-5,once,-,CASSHGRGIQPQHF,TGTGCCAGCAGCCACGGCAGGGGTATTCAGCCCCAGCATTTT
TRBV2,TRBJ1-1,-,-,CASSERAVNTEAFF,TGTGCCAGCAGTGAAAGGGCAGTTAACACTGAAGCTTTCTTT
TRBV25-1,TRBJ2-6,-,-,CASSVGKGTGANVLTF,TGTGCCAGCAGTGTAGGAAAGGGGACCGGGGCCAACGTCCTGACTTTC
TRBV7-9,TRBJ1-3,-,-,CASSISGNTIYF,TGTGCCAGCAGCATCTCTGGAAACACCATATATTTT
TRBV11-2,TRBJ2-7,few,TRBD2,CASSFLAGGFYEQYF,TGTGCCAGCAGCTTTCTAGCGGGGGGTTTCTACGAGCAGTACTTC
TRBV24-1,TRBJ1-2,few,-,CATSDLGVSYTF,TGTGCCACCAGTGACTTAGGGGTTTCCTACACCTTC
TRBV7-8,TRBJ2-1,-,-,CASRTRSFSDEQFF,TGTGCCAGCAGGACGAGGAGCTTCTCCGATGAGCAGTTCTTC
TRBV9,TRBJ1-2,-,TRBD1,CASSERGDRESYGYTF,TGTGCCAGCAGCGAGAGGGGGGACAGGGAAAGCTATGGCTACACCTTC
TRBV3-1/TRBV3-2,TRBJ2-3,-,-,CASSRSQGDRGDTQYF,TGTGCCAGCAGCCGCTCACAGGGAGATCGGGGAGATACGCAGTATTTT
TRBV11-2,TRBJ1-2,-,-,CASSTANYGYTF,TGTGCCAGCAGCACAGCTAACTATGGCTACACCTTC
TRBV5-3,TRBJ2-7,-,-,CARSRSGTDSYEQYF,TGTGCCAGAAGCCGATCTGGGACGGACTCCTACGAGCAGTACTTC
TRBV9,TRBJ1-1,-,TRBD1,CASSPQGEWTEAFF,TGTGCCAGCAGCCCCCAGGGGGAATGGACTGAAGCTTTCTTT
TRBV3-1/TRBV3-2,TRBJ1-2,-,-,CASSPRTAHGYTF,TGTGCCAGCAGCCCTCGGACCGCCCATGGCTACACCTTC
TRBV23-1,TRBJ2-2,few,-,CASSQVNTGELFF,TGCGCCAGCAGTCAAGTAAACACCGGGGAGCTGTTTTTT
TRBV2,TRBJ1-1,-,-,CASTIREGVTEAFF,TGTGCCAGCACCATAAGGGAGGGGGTCACTGAAGCTTTCTTT
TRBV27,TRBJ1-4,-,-,CASSRDIGEKLFF,TGTGCCAGCAGCAGGGACATTGGTGAAAAACTGTTTTTT
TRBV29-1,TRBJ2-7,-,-,CSVSGGTYEQYF,TGCAGCGTCAGTGGGGGAACCTACGAGCAGTACTTC
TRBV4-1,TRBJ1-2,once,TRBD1,CASSRAGGAGGYTF,TGCGCCAGCAGCCGAGCAGGGGGCGCGGGAGGCTACACCTTC
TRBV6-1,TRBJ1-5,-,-,CASSEAGSPSFQPQHF,TGTGCCAGCAGTGAAGCTGGCAGTCCTTCTTTTCAGCCCCAGCATTTT
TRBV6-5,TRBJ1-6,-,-,CASRTTAAYNSPLHF,TGTGCCAGCAGAACGACAGCCGCTTATAATTCACCCCTCCACTTT
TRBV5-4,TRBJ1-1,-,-,CASSLGGREEAFF,TGTGCCAGCAGCTTAGGGGGAAGGGAGGAAGCTTTCTTT
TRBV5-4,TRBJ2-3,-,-,CASSWTSTDTQYF,TGTGCCAGCAGCTGGACTAGCACAGATACGCAGTATTTT
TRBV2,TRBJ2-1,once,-,CASRAPGSASYNEQFF,TGTGCCAGCAGGGCCCCCGGCAGCGCTTCCTACAATGAGCAGTTCTTC
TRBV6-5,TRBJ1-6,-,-,CASKQGSYNSPLHF,TGTGCCAGCAAGCAGGGCTCCTATAATTCACCCCTCCACTTT
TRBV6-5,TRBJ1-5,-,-,CASSPIAWVQPQHF,TGTGCCAGCAGTCCTATTGCATGGGTTCAGCCCCAGCATTTT
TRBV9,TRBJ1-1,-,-,CASSVGKNTEAFF,TGTGCCAGCAGCGTTGGCAAAAACACTGAAGCTTTCTTT
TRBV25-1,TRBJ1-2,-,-,CASKNEGGLSYTF,TGTGCCAGCAAAAACGAGGGGGGGTTGAGCTACACCTTC
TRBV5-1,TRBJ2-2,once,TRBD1,CASSLEGTATGELFF,TGCGCCAGCAGCTTGGAGGGGACAGCAACCGGGGAGCTGTTTTTT
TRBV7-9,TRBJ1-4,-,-,CASSAQLGLERSNEKLFF,TGTGCCAGCAGCGCCCAGCTTGGACTGGAGAGGTCTAATGAAAAACTGTTTTTT
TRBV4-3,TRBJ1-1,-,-,CASSSASGLGTEAFF,TGCGCCAGCAGCTCCGCGTCGGGACTGGGCACTGAAGCTTTCTTT
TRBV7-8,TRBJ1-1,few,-,CASSGRTGRSEAFF,TGTGCCAGCAGCGGACGAACGGGACGGAGTGAAGCTTTCTTT
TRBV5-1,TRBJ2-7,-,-,CASSWSGDGPTEQYF,TGCGCCAGCAGCTGGTCGGGGGACGGCCCGACGGAGCAGTACTTC
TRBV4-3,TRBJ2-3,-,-,CASSQNPGTPSMYF,TGCGCCAGCAGCCAAAACCCCGGGACCCCGTCCATGTATTTT
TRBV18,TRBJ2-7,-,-,CASSRDGAYEQYF,TGTGCCAGCTCACGGGACGGAGCCTACGAGCAGTACTTC
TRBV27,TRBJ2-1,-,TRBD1,CASSPHGTGGDNEQFF,TGTGCCAGCAGTCCGCACGGGACAGGGGGCGACAATGAGCAGTTCTTC
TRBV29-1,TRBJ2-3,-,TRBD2,CSVERGGPDTQYF,TGCAGCGTTGAGCGGGGGGGCCCAGATACGCAGTATTTT
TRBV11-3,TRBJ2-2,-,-,CASSLATVNTGELFF,TGTGCCAGCAGCTTAGCGACGGTGAACACCGGGGAGCTGTTTTTT
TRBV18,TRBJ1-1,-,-,CASSLNSAGKGTEAFF,TGTGCCAGCTCACTAAATTCCGCCGGGAAGGGCACTGAAGCTTTCTTT
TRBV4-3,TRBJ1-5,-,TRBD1,CASSQDSGQASNQPQHF,TGCGCCAGCAGCCAAGATAGTGGACAGGCTAGCAATCAGCCCCAGCATTTT
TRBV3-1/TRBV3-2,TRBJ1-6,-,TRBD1,CASSQRDSRNSPLHF,TGTGCCAGCAGCCAACGGGACAGTCGGAATTCACCCCTCCACTTT
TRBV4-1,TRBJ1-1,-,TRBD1,CASSQLTGEKAFF,TGCGCCAGCAGCCAACTTACAGGGGAGAAGGCTTTCTTT
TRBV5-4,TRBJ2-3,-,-,CASSLTGASTDTQYF,TGTGCCAGCAGCTTGACCGGGGCCAGCACAGATACGCAGTATTTT
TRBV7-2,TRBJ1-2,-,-,CASSLDQGNYGYTF,TGTGCCAGCAGCTTAGATCAGGGGAACTATGGCTACACCTTC
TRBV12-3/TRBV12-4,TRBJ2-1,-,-,CASSLGGDNEQFF,TGTGCCAGCAGTTTAGGTGGAGACAATGAGCAGTTCTTC
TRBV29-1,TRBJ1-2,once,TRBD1,CSVNPNRGNSYGYTF,TGCAGCGTGAATCCCAACAGGGGTAATAGCTATGGCTACACCTTC
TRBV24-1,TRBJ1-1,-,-,CAIQRGRGTEAFF,TGTGCCATACAACGGGGGCGCGGCACTGAAGCTTTCTTT
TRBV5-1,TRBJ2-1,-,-,CASSLFSYNEQFF,TGCGCCAGCAGCTTGTTCTCCTACAATGAGCAGTTCTTC
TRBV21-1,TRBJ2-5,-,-,CASRATGTQETQYF,TGTGCCAGCAGAGCAACCGGGACCCAAGAGACCCAGTACTTC
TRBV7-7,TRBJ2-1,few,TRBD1,CASSEGPGQGQNEQFF,TGTGCCAGCAGCGAAGGACCTGGACAGGGTCAGAATGAGCAGTTCTTC